This T cell receptor beta chain was observed in a study of CD8 T cells in Susac syndrome. With random hexamers, reverse transcription was performed on about 0.5 to 1 ug of RNA. TCRdb re-called the immunoSEQ multiplex PCR reads with MiXCR, one entry per CDR3 protein. The table has over 140,000 distinct CDR3 sequences, around 93% seen once. CDR3 length: 14 amino acids. V was cut by 3 bases and J by 0 bases, with 9 bases left in between. Germline loops: CDR1 SGDLS, CDR2 YYNGEE. Source material: CD4+ T cells from PBMCs. The chain combines TRBV9 with TRBJ1-2; D not resolved. This sequence originates from a human donor with Susac syndrome. The CDR3 protein is CASSDRQANYGYTF. The DNA for the CDR3 is TGTGCCAGCAGCGACCGCCAGGCTAACTATGGCTACACCTTC.